This T cell receptor (beta chain) was identified in a study of CXCR3-negative and CXCR3-positive naive CD8 T cells. General observations from the study: Similarly elevated diversity marked both naive subsets, with memory CD8+ cells showing far lower diversity. Naive cells that were CXCR3-positive had more hydrophobic TRB CDR3s (compared with CXCR3-negative naive cells).

The libraries of TRB cDNA were constructed through 5' RACE using UMI labels. TCRdb re-called the 5' RACE reads; every CDR3 protein appears as one record, without DNA. The sample table includes nearly 90,000 distinct CDR3 sequences. The CDR3 contains 13 residues. CDR1 DFQATT and CDR2 SNEGSKA come from the germline V gene (reference sequence). Details on this clonotype: The antigen remains unidentified.

The chain uses TRBV20-1 and TRBJ2-3. Sequencing used naive CXCR3+ CD8+ T cells from blood. As for subset: CD45RO-CCR7+CD27+CD95- naive CD8+ T cells expressing CXCR3 (TNR3+). This sequence was found in a human donor in good health. Some clones in this sample may be carry-over from other donors' samples. The CDR3 sequence is CSATAEVRDTQYF.